Shown below are 4 T cell receptor beta chains from a single sample sequenced in a study of CD8+ T cells in alopecia areata. cDNA reverse transcribed from extracted RNA served as the sequencing template. Some clones are missing from TCRdb's copy, which holds only in-frame ones; the method was immunoSEQ multiplex PCR. This sample yields 200,000 to 250,000 clones, of which less than 65% are seen a single time; more than 3.5% belongs to the top ten. Treatment denoted: oral pan-JAK inhibitor, 5-10 mg twice daily. Sample: CD4+ T cells sorted from blood, taken at week 4, from a patient treated with tofacitinib. The receptors were sampled from a human donor with alopecia areata.

The V gene is TRBV18, the J gene TRBJ2-7, with D tentatively TRBD2 (5 bases). CDR1 is KGHSH and CDR2 is LQKENI in the germline V gene. V lost 6 bases to trimming and J lost 3 bases, with 9 bases between them. The CDR3 has 12 amino acids. CDR3 sequence: CASSREGYEQYF. In DNA, the CDR3 is TGTGCCAGCTCCAGAGAGGGCTACGAGCAGTACTTC.

The genes are TRBV5-6 and TRBJ2-5; 10 positions agree with TRBD2. V trimming: 2 bases; J trimming: 3 bases; junction bases outside the gene matches: 4. The V gene's germline CDR1 is SGHDT and CDR2 YYEEEE. The CDR3 is 15 residues long. The CDR3 region is CASSLIAGGKETQYF. The CDR3 DNA follows: TGTGCCAGCAGCTTAATAGCGGGGGGTAAAGAGACCCAGTACTTC.

The rearrangement uses TRBV7-2 and TRBJ2-5; 9 nucleotides match TRBD2. The CDR3 spans 15 residues. V was clipped by 5 bases and J by 2 bases; unmatched bases: 6. Germline-derived CDR1 and CDR2 are SGHTA and FQGNSA. CDR3 sequence (DNA): TGTGCCAGCAGCCCCAGACTAGCGGTTCAAGAGACCCAGTACTTC. Protein sequence: CASSPRLAVQETQYF. Full variable domain (missing parts from reference TRBV7-2 and TRBJ2-5): GAGVSQSPSNKVTEKGKDVELRCDPISGHTALYWYRQSLGQGLEFLIYFQGNSAPDKSGLPSDRFSAERTGGSVSTLTIQRTQQEDSAVYLCASSPRLAVQETQYFGPGTRLLVL.

This clone was recorded a few times. The chain carries TRBV5-1 and TRBJ2-7, with 9 bases identical to TRBD1. Germline lookup yields CDR1 SGHRS and CDR2 YFSETQ. The trim removed 4 bases at V and 1 base at J, leaving 3 bases unmatched. The CDR3 spans 14 residues. The CDR3 is CASSTGTGSYEQYF. CDR3 DNA: TGCGCCAGCAGCACCGGGACAGGGTCCTACGAGCAGTACTTC.